The 12 T cell receptor beta chains reported below all come from one sample, sequenced in a study of T cell repertoires in cytomegalovirus infection. The antigens for these receptors are not known. TCRdb re-analysed the reads in MiXCR, keeping a single row per CDR3 protein. The sample contains around 710,000 distinct CDR3 sequences, roughly 28% of which appear only once. The material sequenced was cultured CD8+ T cells from PBMCs, taken from culture after CMV antigen stimulation. The receptors come from a human donor in good health (CMV status not recorded). Some clones in this sample may be carry-over from other donors' samples.

This clonotype occurred a few times. The chain recombines TRBV28 with TRBJ1-1; D call uncertain. Trimming took off 5 bases at V and 3 bases at J, with 10 bases between the two ends. From germline, CDR1 is MDHEN and CDR2 SYDVKM. The CDR3 spans 13 residues. CDR3 in DNA: TGTGCCAGCAGTCGACACACCGACACTGAAGCTTTCTTT. Translated, it gives CASSRHTDTEAFF.

The chain carries TRBV6-6 and TRBJ1-1; D remains ambiguous. V lost 3 bases to trimming and J lost 1 base, with 12 bases between them. The length of the CDR3 is 15 residues. Germline CDR1 MNHNY, CDR2 SVGAGI (reference sequence). The CDR3 here is CASSYSAPENTEAFF. The CDR3 coding sequence is TGTGCCAGCAGTTATAGCGCTCCGGAGAACACTGAAGCTTTCTTT.

The chain carries TRBV15 and TRBJ1-4, with 10 bases that match TRBD1. There are 16 residues in the CDR3. The V segment lost 6 bases and the J segment 0 bases; nucleotides outside the gene matches: 4. In germline, CDR1 is LNHNV, CDR2 YYDKDF (reference sequence). CDR3 in DNA: TGTGCCACCAGACGACAGGGGGCCACAACTAATGAAAAACTGTTTTTT. As protein: CATRRQGATTNEKLFF.

The chain is built from TRBV7-9 and TRBJ2-7; weak D call: TRBD1 (6 bases). Trimming left V 5 bases short and J 2 bases short, with 16 bases between. The germline V gene encodes CDR1 SEHNR and CDR2 FQNEAQ (reference sequence). This CDR3 region has 15 residues. The CDR3, as DNA: TGTGCCAGCAGCAAGGAGATGACAGGTCCCTACGAGCAGTACTTC. Its translation: CASSKEMTGPYEQYF.

This clonotype was picked up a small number of times. The rearrangement uses TRBV7-9 and TRBJ1-2; 7 nucleotides line up with TRBD1. V lost 5 bases, J lost 3 bases, and 9 bases stayed unmatched. Germline-derived CDR1 and CDR2 are SEHNR and FQNEAQ (reference sequence). The CDR3 is made up of 15 amino acids. In DNA, the CDR3 is TGTGCCAGCAGCGCTCGACAGGGAGTCGACTATGGCTACACCTTC. This translates into CASSARQGVDYGYTF. Full variable domain (rest looked up from reference TRBV7-9 and TRBJ1-2): DTGVSQNPRHKITKRGQNVTFRCDPISEHNRLYWYRQTLGQGPEFLTYFQNEAQLEKSRLLSDRFSAERPKGSFSTLEIQRTEQGDSAMYLCASSARQGVDYGYTFGSGTRLTVV.

The rearrangement uses TRBV14 and TRBJ1-4; no clear D. Germline CDR1 SGHDN, CDR2 FVKESK. V lost 1 base and J lost 5, with 11 bases in between. This CDR3 has 15 amino acids. CDR3 region: CASSQVLAPNEKLFF. CDR3 DNA: TGTGCCAGCAGCCAAGTGCTGGCCCCGAATGAAAAACTGTTTTTT.

This clonotype was counted ten times or more. V usage is TRBV6-6 and J usage is TRBJ2-1, with D maybe TRBD2 (6 bases). Germline V lookup: CDR1 MNHNY, CDR2 SVGAGI (reference sequence). Deletions cut 6 bases from V and 4 bases from J, with 16 bases between. CDR3 length: 15 residues. CDR3 protein: CASSSGGALYNEQFF. DNA for the CDR3: TGTGCCAGCAGCTCGGGCGGGGCTTTATACAATGAGCAGTTCTTC.

The J gene is TRBJ2-7, the V gene TRBV20-1; D might be TRBD1 or TRBD2, each matching 5 bases. Germline-derived CDR1 and CDR2 are DFQATT and SNEGSKA (reference sequence). Trimming stripped 0 bases from V and 2 bases from J, with 11 bases between. The CDR3 consists of 14 residues. The CDR3 DNA reads TGCAGTGCTAGAGATCGGGGCAGGACCTACGAGCAGTACGTC. This sequence encodes CSARDRGRTYEQYV.

At least ten counts were recorded for this clonotype. The chain is built from TRBV7-6 and TRBJ2-7; tentative D call: TRBD1 (5 bases). Trimming pared 3 bases from V and 3 bases from J, leaving 18 bases between. Germline values: CDR1 SGHVS, CDR2 FNYEAQ. The CDR3 is 16 residues long. The CDR3 bases are TGTGCCAGCAGCTTTTTGGCGGACAAGGGCTACTACGAGCAGTACTTC. Protein: CASSFLADKGYYEQYF.

The sample holds a few counts of this clonotype. The chain recombines TRBV7-9 with TRBJ1-1; D ambiguous. The ends were cut back, 6 bases at V and 8 bases at J, with 10 bases in the middle. CDR3 size: 11 residues. CDR1 is SEHNR and CDR2 is FQNEAQ in the germline V gene (reference sequence). The CDR3 protein is CASRSSPEAFF. DNA for the CDR3: TGTGCCAGCAGATCATCCCCAGAAGCTTTCTTT.

This clonotype has only a few counts. The rearrangement joins TRBV10-3 to TRBJ2-5, with TRBD1 identical over 9 bases. CDR3 length: 13 amino acids. Trimming cost V 6 bases and J 5 bases; bases outside gene matches: 4. Per the germline V gene, CDR1 is ENHRY and CDR2 is SYGVKD. The CDR3 spells CAISRTGDETQYF. The DNA of the CDR3 is TGTGCCATCAGCCGGACAGGGGACGAGACCCAGTACTTC.

In this sample, this clonotype turned up a few times. The rearrangement uses TRBV12-3 or TRBV12-4 and TRBJ1-1; 9 positions agree with TRBD1. This CDR3 is 15 amino acids long. J gave up 1 base and V 5 bases, and 5 bases lay outside the gene matches. CDR3 protein: CASSPTGGRNTEAFF. The CDR3 DNA reads as TGTGCCAGCAGTCCGACAGGGGGGAGGAACACTGAAGCTTTCTTT.